These 14 T cell receptor beta chains were sequenced from one sample in a study of blood T cell repertoires in COVID-19. Repertoires were generated with immunoSEQ multiplex PCR, while TCRdb's copy carries only in-frame clones and drops some. The data show 200,000 to 300,000 clones, approximately 80% seen once. Specimen: peripheral blood. The receptors come from a man aged 55 to 69 with acute or convalescent COVID-19.

The chain has TRBV18 and TRBJ2-2; 9 bases agree with TRBD2. V trimming: 3 bases; J trimming: 6 bases; junction bases outside the gene matches: 5. The CDR3 runs to 15 residues. Germline CDR1 is KGHSH and CDR2 is LQKENI. CDR3 protein: CASSPGSGSAGELFF. DNA of the CDR3: TGTGCCAGCTCACCGGGTAGCGGGAGCGCCGGGGAGCTGTTTTTT.

The chain has TRBV13 and TRBJ2-7; possible D gene TRBD2, 6 bases. V was shortened by 2 bases and J by 6 bases, with 11 bases between the two germline ends. CDR3 length equals 13 residues. The V gene's germline CDR1 is PRHDT and CDR2 FYEKMQ (reference sequence). This chain's CDR3 is CASSLFGGGEQYF. The CDR3 DNA follows: TGTGCCAGCAGCTTATTCGGGGGAGGCGAGCAGTACTTC.

V gene TRBV29-1 combines with J gene TRBJ1-1; D not resolved. V was shortened by 2 bases and J by 4 bases, with 20 bases between the two germline ends. The CDR3 is 16 amino acids. Germline V gene lookup returns CDR1 SQVTM and CDR2 ANQGSEA. CDR3 residues: CSVERPGRGRFTEAFF. The CDR3 DNA sequence: TGCAGCGTTGAAAGGCCTGGTAGAGGGAGGTTCACTGAAGCTTTCTTT.

The chain links TRBV19 to TRBJ1-5; the D gene is possibly TRBD1 (5 bases). The V gene's germline CDR1 is LNHDA and CDR2 SQIVND (reference sequence). This CDR3 is built from 14 residues. V lost 3 bases and J 5 bases, leaving 11 bases between the germline ends. The CDR3, as DNA: TGTGCCAGTAGTATCCTCAGGGAAGATCAGCCCCAGCATTTT. Amino acid sequence: CASSILREDQPQHF.

The chain employs TRBV7-9 and TRBJ2-3; possible D gene TRBD1, 6 bases. Germline V gene data show CDR1 as SEHNR and CDR2 as FQNEAQ (reference sequence). CDR3 length equals 14 residues. V lost 4 bases and J lost 4, with 12 bases in between. DNA for the CDR3: TGTGCCAGCAGCTCGACAGGATTCCCAGATACGCAGTATTTT. Its protein is CASSSTGFPDTQYF.

The chain joins TRBV3-1 (or the pseudogene TRBV3-2) to TRBJ1-1; D is perhaps TRBD1 (6 bases). CDR1 is LGHDT, CDR2 YNNKEL, per germline (reference sequence). V dropped 2 bases and J dropped 8 bases, with 12 bases sitting between them. CDR3 length: 13 residues. Here the CDR3 DNA reads TGTGCCAGCAGCCAAAGACAGGCTTCGGAAGCTTTCTTT. Protein: CASSQRQASEAFF.

This chain joins TRBV3-1 (or the pseudogene TRBV3-2) and TRBJ2-3; TRBD2 matches 10 bases. The CDR3 totals 15 residues. V lost 3 bases, J lost 5 bases, and 5 bases stayed unmatched. The germline CDR1 and CDR2 sequences are LGHDT and YNNKEL (reference sequence). The CDR3 loop is CASSQYLAGEDTQYF. CDR3 bases: TGTGCCAGCAGCCAGTACCTAGCGGGGGAAGATACGCAGTATTTT.

This chain connects TRBV11-2 to TRBJ2-7; D not certain. Germline V lookup: CDR1 SGHAT, CDR2 FQNNGV. Trimming cost V 0 bases and J 0 bases, with 6 bases left between them. CDR3 length: 14 residues. For the CDR3, the DNA is TGTGCCAGCAGCTTAGATTTCAGCTCCTACGAGCAGTACTTC. It codes for CASSLDFSSYEQYF.

The V and J genes are TRBV30 and TRBJ2-5; D possibly corresponds to TRBD2 (5 bases). The CDR3 extends over 15 amino acids. CDR1 is GTSNPN, CDR2 SVGIG, per germline (reference sequence). V was trimmed by 0 bases and J by 5 bases, leaving 16 bases between them. This CDR3 is CAWSVGLALRETQYF. The CDR3 nucleotides read TGTGCCTGGAGTGTTGGGCTAGCCCTCAGGGAGACCCAGTACTTC.

The V call is TRBV12-3 or TRBV12-4, the J call TRBJ1-1; D possibly corresponds to TRBD1 (6 bases). The CDR3 totals 13 residues. Trimming shortened V by 6 bases and J by 1 base, and 9 bases separated the two germline ends. The CDR3 DNA is TGTGCCAGCAGAGCACAGGGGAACACTGAAGCTTTCTTT. Protein sequence: CASRAQGNTEAFF.

This clone was counted once. The CDR3 coding sequence is TGTGCCAGCAGCTTAAGACAGAAAACCGGGGAGCTGTTTTTT. Its protein product is CASSLRQKTGELFF. The chain has TRBV7-2 and TRBJ2-2, with D possibly TRBD1 on 5 matching bases. V was pared by 2 bases and J by 5 bases, with 9 bases between. From germline, CDR1 is SGHTA and CDR2 FQGNSA. The CDR3 loop spans 14 amino acids.

This rearrangement joins TRBV11-2 to TRBJ2-3; 8 nucleotides agree with TRBD2. This CDR3 is 16 amino acids long. J lost 2 bases, V lost 5 bases, and 9 bases had no gene match. Germline-derived CDR1 and CDR2 are SGHAT and FQNNGV. In nucleotides, the CDR3 is TGTGCCAGCAGCCCCAACCCAGCGGGGGCCACAGATACGCAGTATTTT. Its protein is CASSPNPAGATDTQYF. Drawing the rest from reference TRBV11-2 and TRBJ2-3, the complete variable domain is EAGVAQSPRYKIIEKRQSVAFWCNPISGHATLYWYQQILGQGPKLLIQFQNNGVVDDSQLPKDRFSAERLKGVDSTLKIQPAKLEDSAVYLCASSPNPAGATDTQYFGPGTRLTVL.

To note about this clone: The junction departs from the called germline gene at one end, perhaps through a read error. The rearrangement uses TRBV10-2 and TRBJ1-2; maybe TRBD1 (6 bases). Per the germline V gene, CDR1 is WSHSY and CDR2 is SAAADI. The CDR3 spans 15 residues. CDR3 sequence (DNA): TGCGCCAGCACTGAGCCCCCGCAGGGGTTCTATGGCTACACCTTC. Translating it yields CASTEPPQGFYGYTF.

CDR3 protein: CASSPGQTATNEKLFF. The CDR3 DNA reads TGCGCCAGCAGCCCCGGACAGACCGCAACTAATGAAAAACTGTTTTTT. This chain joins TRBV5-1 and TRBJ1-4; D perhaps matches TRBD1 (6 bases). V shed 4 bases and J shed 0 bases, with 13 bases lying between them. CDR1 SGHRS and CDR2 YFSETQ come from the germline V gene. The CDR3 is 16 residues long.